This passage covers 4 T cell receptor beta chains from one sample sequenced in a study of T cell responses to AZD1222 COVID-19 vaccine. Generated by immunoSEQ multiplex PCR, the TCRdb table keeps only in-frame clones and is missing some. The table includes roughly 90,000 clones, just over 90% detected once. Sample: peripheral blood, taken on day 0 of MenACWY control vaccination. The source of these receptors is an adult in good health.

This chain uses TRBV7-9 with TRBJ1-3, with TRBD1 matching over 8 bases. The V gene's germline CDR1 is SEHNR and CDR2 FQNEAQ (reference sequence). This CDR3 has 16 residues. The ends lost 5 bases at V and 2 bases at J; junction bases unmatched: 8. The CDR3 sequence: CASSTAGQGAGNTIYF. The CDR3 region has the DNA TGTGCCAGCAGCACCGCCGGACAGGGTGCTGGAAACACCATATATTTT.

CDR3 sequence: CASSRVPWDTIYF. CDR3 sequence (DNA): TGTGCCAGTAGTCGAGTGCCGTGGGACACCATATATTTT. The V and J genes are TRBV19 and TRBJ1-3; D not resolved. The V gene's germline CDR1 is LNHDA and CDR2 SQIVND (reference sequence). Trimming removed 5 bases at V and 8 bases at J, with 13 bases between. This CDR3 is 13 amino acids long.

The CDR3 spells CASRPIPGVGLNEQYF. In nucleotides, the CDR3 is TGTGCCAGCAGACCGATCCCCGGGGTAGGGCTCAACGAGCAGTACTTC. This rearrangement joins TRBV28 to TRBJ2-7; weak D call: TRBD2 (5 bases). CDR1 MDHEN and CDR2 SYDVKM come from the germline V gene. The CDR3 runs to 16 residues. V dropped 6 bases and J dropped 5 bases, with 23 bases sitting between them.

This clone was observed a single time. The chain uses TRBV15 and TRBJ2-6; D gene ambiguous. Trimming cost V 5 bases and J 1 base, with 15 bases left between them. CDR3 size: 17 residues. Germline V lookup: CDR1 LNHNV, CDR2 YYDKDF (reference sequence). CDR3: CATSGRLRSSGANVLTF. The CDR3 region has the DNA TGTGCCACCAGCGGCCGTCTCCGGAGTTCTGGGGCCAACGTCCTGACTTTC. Supplemented by reference TRBV15 and TRBJ2-6, the full variable domain reads DAMVIQNPRYQVTQFGKPVTLSCSQTLNHNVMYWYQQKSSQAPKLLFHYYDKDFNNEADTPDNFQSRRPNTSFCFLDIRSPGLGDTAMYLCATSGRLRSSGANVLTFGAGSRLTVL.